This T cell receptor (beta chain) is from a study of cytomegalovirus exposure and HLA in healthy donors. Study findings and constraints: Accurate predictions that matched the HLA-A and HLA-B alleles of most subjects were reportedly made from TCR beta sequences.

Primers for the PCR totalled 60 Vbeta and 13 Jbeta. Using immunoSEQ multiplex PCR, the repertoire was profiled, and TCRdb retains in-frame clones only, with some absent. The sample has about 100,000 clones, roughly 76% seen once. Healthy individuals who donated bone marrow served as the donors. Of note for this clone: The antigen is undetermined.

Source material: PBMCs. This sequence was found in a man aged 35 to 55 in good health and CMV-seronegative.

DNA of the CDR3: TGTGCCAGCAGCCCGACAGAGACTAATTCACCCCTCCACTTT. This sequence encodes CASSPTETNSPLHF. The chain is built from TRBV16 and TRBJ1-6; TRBD1 might be the D (5 bases). Trimming removed 4 bases at V and 6 bases at J, with 10 bases between. CDR1 and CDR2 (germline): KGHSY, FQNENV. The CDR3 extends over 14 amino acids.